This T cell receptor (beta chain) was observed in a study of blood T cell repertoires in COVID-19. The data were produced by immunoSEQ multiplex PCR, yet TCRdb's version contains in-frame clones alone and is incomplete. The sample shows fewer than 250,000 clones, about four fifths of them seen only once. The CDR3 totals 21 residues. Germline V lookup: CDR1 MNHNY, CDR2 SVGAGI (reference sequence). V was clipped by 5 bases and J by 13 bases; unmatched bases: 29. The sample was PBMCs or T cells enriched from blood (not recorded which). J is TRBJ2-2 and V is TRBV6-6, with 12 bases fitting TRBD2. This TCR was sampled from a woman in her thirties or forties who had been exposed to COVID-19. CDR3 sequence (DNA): TGTGCCAGCAGTCAACGATCCCCGGGACAGGGGACTAGCGGGCCCCGCGGGTTGCTGTTTTTT. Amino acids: CASSQRSPGQGTSGPRGLLFF.